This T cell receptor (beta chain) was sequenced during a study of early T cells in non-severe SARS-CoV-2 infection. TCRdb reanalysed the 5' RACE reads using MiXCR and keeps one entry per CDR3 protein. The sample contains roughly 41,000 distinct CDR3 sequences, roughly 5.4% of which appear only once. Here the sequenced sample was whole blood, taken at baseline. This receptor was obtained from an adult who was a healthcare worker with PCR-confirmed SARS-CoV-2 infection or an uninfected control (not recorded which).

The CDR3 loop is CASSLERAQNTEAFF. The CDR3 coding sequence is TGTGCCAGCAGCTTGGAAAGGGCCCAGAACACTGAAGCTTTCTTT. The J gene is TRBJ1-1, the V gene TRBV7-9; D is undetermined. Trimming took off 3 bases at V and 1 base at J, with 12 bases between the two ends. This CDR3 spans 15 amino acids. CDR1 and CDR2 (germline): SEHNR, FQNEAQ (reference sequence).